This T cell receptor (beta chain) is drawn from a study of control samples from healthy donors and cancer patients. Only in-frame clones appear in the TCRdb table, and some are missing; sequencing was by immunoSEQ multiplex PCR. This sample carries approximately 100,000 clones, about four fifths of them seen once, and the ten largest clones take 2% to 2.5%. The germline V gene encodes CDR1 SGHTA and CDR2 FQGNSA. This CDR3 has 12 amino acids. V lost 4 bases, J lost 4 bases, and 5 bases lay in between. The V call is TRBV7-2, the J call TRBJ1-5; a possible D gene is TRBD1 (5 bases). The sequence was collected from a man aged 60 to 75 in good health. Sequencing was performed on blood. DNA for the CDR3: TGTGCCAGCAGCTGGGGGAATCAGCCCCAGCATTTT. This encodes CASSWGNQPQHF. The variable domain in full, completed from reference TRBV7-2 and TRBJ1-5, reads GAGVSQSPSNKVTEKGKDVELRCDPISGHTALYWYRQSLGQGLEFLIYFQGNSAPDKSGLPSDRFSAERTGGSVSTLTIQRTQQEDSAVYLCASSWGNQPQHFGDGTRLSIL.